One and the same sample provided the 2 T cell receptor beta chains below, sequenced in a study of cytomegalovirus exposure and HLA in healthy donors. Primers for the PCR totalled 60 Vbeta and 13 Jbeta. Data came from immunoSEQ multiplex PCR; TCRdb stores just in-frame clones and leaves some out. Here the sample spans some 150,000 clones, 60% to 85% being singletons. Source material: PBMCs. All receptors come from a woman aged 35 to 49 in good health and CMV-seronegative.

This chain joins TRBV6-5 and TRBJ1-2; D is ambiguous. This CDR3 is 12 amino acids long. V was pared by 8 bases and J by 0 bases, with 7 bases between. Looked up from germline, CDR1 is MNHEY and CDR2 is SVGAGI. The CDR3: CASGGPNYGYTF. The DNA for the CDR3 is TGTGCCAGCGGCGGCCCTAACTATGGCTACACCTTC.

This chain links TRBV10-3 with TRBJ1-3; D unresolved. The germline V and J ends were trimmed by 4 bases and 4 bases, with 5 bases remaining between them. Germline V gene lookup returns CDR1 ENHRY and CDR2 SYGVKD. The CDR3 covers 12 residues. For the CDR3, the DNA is TGTGCCATCAGTGTAACAGGAAACACCATATATTTT. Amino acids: CAISVTGNTIYF.